This record covers a single T cell receptor beta chain. Its antigen is unknown. This record comes from a study of cytomegalovirus exposure and HLA in healthy donors. CDR1 and CDR2 from the germline V gene are LNHDA and SQIVND (reference sequence). V was pared by 7 bases and J by 10 bases, with 19 bases between. The CDR3 totals 14 residues. Study findings and constraints: Association of a missense DCLRE1C variant with TCR beta V- and J-gene trimming was reported in a later analysis. Roughly uniform sequencing depth across donors was assumed, possibly incorrectly.

With 60 Vbeta and 13 Jbeta primers, the PCR was carried out. Authors' methods: A later analysis counted 80 million or so unique TCR beta chains, about 10 million shared. Using immunoSEQ multiplex PCR, the repertoire was profiled, and TCRdb retains in-frame clones only, with some absent. D and trimming come from the DNA, and the V and J calls and clone size come from that table. Among 210,000 or so clones listed, over 75% were seen once. The V call is TRBV19, the J call TRBJ1-4; D is possibly TRBD1 (6 bases). This clonotype originated in a woman aged 45-60 years in good health and CMV-seropositive. Sequences were obtained from PBMCs. The CDR3 bases are TGTGCCAGTACGGTAACAGGGCTTATTGGAAAACTGTTTTTT. Translated: CASTVTGLIGKLFF.